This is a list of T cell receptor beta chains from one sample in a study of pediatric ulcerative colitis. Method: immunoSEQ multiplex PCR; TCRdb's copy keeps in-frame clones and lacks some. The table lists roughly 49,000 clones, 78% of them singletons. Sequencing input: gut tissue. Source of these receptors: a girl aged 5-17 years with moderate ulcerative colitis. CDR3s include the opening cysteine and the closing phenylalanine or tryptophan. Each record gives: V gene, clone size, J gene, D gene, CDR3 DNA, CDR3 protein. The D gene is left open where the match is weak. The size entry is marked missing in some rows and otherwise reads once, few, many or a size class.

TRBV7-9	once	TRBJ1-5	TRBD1	TGTGCCAGCAGCCCCTCGGGTGGTGGGACAGGGCTGAATCAGCCCCAGCATTTT	CASSPSGGGTGLNQPQHF
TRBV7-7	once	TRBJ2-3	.	TGTGCTAGCAGCCCAATCCTCGGGAGTACAGATACGCAGTATTTT	CASSPILGSTDTQYF
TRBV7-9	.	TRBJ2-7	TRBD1	TGTGCCAGCAGCTCCGGGACAGGGGGCTGGCTCTCCTACGAGCAGTACTTC	CASSSGTGGWLSYEQYF
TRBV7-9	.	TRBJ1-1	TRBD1	TGTGCCAGCAGCTTGTCAGGGGGGGACACTGAAGCTTTCTTT	CASSLSGGDTEAFF
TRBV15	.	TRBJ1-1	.	TGTGCCACCAGCAGAGACCTGAACACTGAAGCTTTCTTT	CATSRDLNTEAFF
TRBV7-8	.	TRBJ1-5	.	TGTGCCAGCAGCTTAGGCAGGAATCAGCCCCAGCATTTT	CASSLGRNQPQHF
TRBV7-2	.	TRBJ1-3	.	TGTGCCAGCAGCCCAGGAACGGAGGTAGACACCATATATTTT	CASSPGTEVDTIYF
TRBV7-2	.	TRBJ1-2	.	TGTGCCAGCAGCTTAGAGAGCTTCCCGAATTTATATGGCTACACCTTC	CASSLESFPNLYGYTF
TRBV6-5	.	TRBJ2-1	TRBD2	TGTGCCAGCAGTTACCGCGCTAGCGGGAGGGATGAGCAGTTCTTC	CASSYRASGRDEQFF
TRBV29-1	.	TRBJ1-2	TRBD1	TGCAGCGTGGGACAGGGGATCGACTATGGCTACACCTTC	CSVGQGIDYGYTF
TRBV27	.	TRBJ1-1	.	TGTGCCAGCAGTACCGCATCAGGTCGGAACACTGAAGCTTTCTTT	CASSTASGRNTEAFF
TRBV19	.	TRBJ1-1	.	TGTGCCAGTAGCGTGGGACGGATGAACACTGAAGCTTTCTTT	CASSVGRMNTEAFF
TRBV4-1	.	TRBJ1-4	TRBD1	TGCGCCAGCAGCCCAGACTCCCTGGACAGGGGATTTAATGAAAAACTGTTTTTT	CASSPDSLDRGFNEKLFF
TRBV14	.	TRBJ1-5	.	TGTGCCAGCAGCTTTGACAGCGGGTGGCCCCAGCATTTT	CASSFDSGWPQHF
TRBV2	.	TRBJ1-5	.	TGTGCCAGCAGATCCGACATCGGCAATCAGCCCCAGCATTTT	CASRSDIGNQPQHF
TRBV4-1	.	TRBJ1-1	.	TGCGCCAGCAGCCACCCCCGGCTTCTAGGCACGGGATGGACTGAAGCTTTCTTT	CASSHPRLLGTGWTEAFF
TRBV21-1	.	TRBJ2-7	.	TGTTACTGGGCGACCTACGAGCAGTACTTC	CYWATYEQYF
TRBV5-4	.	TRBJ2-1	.	TGTGCCAGCAGCTTGGTAGGACAAACGAATGAGCAGTTCTTC	CASSLVGQTNEQFF
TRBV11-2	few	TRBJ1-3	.	TGTGCCAGCAGCTTAGGGACTGGAAACACCATATATTTT	CASSLGTGNTIYF
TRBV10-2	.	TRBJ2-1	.	TGCGCCAGCAGGGGTCAGGGTAGGGGCTTCAATGAGCAGTTCTTC	CASRGQGRGFNEQFF
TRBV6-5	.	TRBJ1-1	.	TGTGCCAGCAGTGGGGCCCTCAACACTGAAGCTTTCTTT	CASSGALNTEAFF
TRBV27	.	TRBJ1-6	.	TGTGCCAGCAGTTATACCGGGAGTTCACCCCTCCACTTT	CASSYTGSSPLHF
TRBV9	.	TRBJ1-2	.	TGTGCCAGCACCCCGATAGCGGACCCTACTAACTATGGCTACACCTTC	CASTPIADPTNYGYTF
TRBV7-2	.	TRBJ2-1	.	TGTGCCAGCAGCTTGGGCCTTCAAAACTACAATGAGCAGTTCTTC	CASSLGLQNYNEQFF
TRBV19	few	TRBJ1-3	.	TGTGCCAGTGGGGTGGCGTATGAGGGAAACACCATATATTTT	CASGVAYEGNTIYF
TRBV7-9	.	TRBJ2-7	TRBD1	TGTGCCAGCAGCTTAGGGGACAGGGGGTTTTACGAGCAGTACTTC	CASSLGDRGFYEQYF
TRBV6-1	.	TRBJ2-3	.	TGTGCCAGCAATAATCGGTTAGAGGGGGAAGATACGCAGTATTTT	CASNNRLEGEDTQYF
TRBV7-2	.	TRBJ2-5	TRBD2	TGTGCCAGCAGCTTAGGTTTAGGCGGGGGGGCTGAGACCCAGTACTTC	CASSLGLGGGAETQYF
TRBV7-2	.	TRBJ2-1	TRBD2	TGTGCCAGCAGCGCCAGGACTAGCGGGATCTACAATGAGCAGTTCTTC	CASSARTSGIYNEQFF
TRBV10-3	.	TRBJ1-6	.	TGTGCCATCAGTGAGGAAACAGTTTTGAATTCACCCCTCCACTTT	CAISEETVLNSPLHF
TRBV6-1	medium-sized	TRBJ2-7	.	TGTGCCAGCAGTGCCGGGGCTCCTCAGGGGTGGTACGAGCAGTACTTC	CASSAGAPQGWYEQYF
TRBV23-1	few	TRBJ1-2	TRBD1	TGCGCCAGCAGTCAATCGGGACAGGGGTATGGCTACACCTTC	CASSQSGQGYGYTF
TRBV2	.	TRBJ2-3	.	TGTGCCAGCAAATCAACGAGGAGAGGAGATACGCAGTATTTT	CASKSTRRGDTQYF
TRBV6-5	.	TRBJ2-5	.	TGTGCCAGCATGAGAGGGGCCCAAAGGGGAGAGACCCAGTACTTC	CASMRGAQRGETQYF
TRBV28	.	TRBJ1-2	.	TGTGCCAGCAGGAAGGAGGGTCGGCGTGGCTACACCTTC	CASRKEGRRGYTF
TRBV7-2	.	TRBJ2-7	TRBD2	TGTGCCAGCAGCCCCCGGACTAGCGGGAGAGCCTTGTACTTC	CASSPRTSGRALYF
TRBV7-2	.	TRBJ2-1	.	TGTGCCAGCGAGAGGGGGAGTCTATACAATGAGCAGTTCTTC	CASERGSLYNEQFF
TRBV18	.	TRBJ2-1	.	TGTGCCAGCTCTTACACGGGGTCCTACAATGAGCAGTTCTTC	CASSYTGSYNEQFF
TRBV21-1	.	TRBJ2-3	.	TGTGCCAGCAGCAAAGCGCTTCTGCCCTCTGGGAGTCCAGGATATTCGAATACGCAGTATTTT	CASSKALLPSGSPGYSNTQYF
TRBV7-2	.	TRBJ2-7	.	TGTGCCAGCAGCTCCCGAGGGGGCTACGAGCAGTACTTC	CASSSRGGYEQYF
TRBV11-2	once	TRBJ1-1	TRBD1	TGTGCCAGCAGCTTAGGGACAGGGGATGAAGCTTTCTTT	CASSLGTGDEAFF